This T cell receptor beta chain comes out of a study of cytomegalovirus exposure and HLA in healthy donors. Study summary: The study placed roughly four fifths of its roughly 410 genotyped donors in the Caucasian-associated ancestry cluster.

General study results and limits: In the analysis, some V segments, TRBV6-2 and TRBV6-3 included, were excluded as indistinguishable.

The CDR3 loop spans 14 amino acids. Trimming took 6 bases from V and 6 from J; bases not matched to a gene: 10. CDR1 is LNHDA, CDR2 SQIVND, per germline (reference sequence). The PCR contained 60 Vbeta and 13 Jbeta primers. Measured with immunoSEQ multiplex PCR; TCRdb has only the in-frame clones, and not every one. This sample has about 120,000 clones, with about 74% found just once. With respect to this clone: Its antigen is currently unknown.

The sequenced sample was PBMCs. The source of this sequence is a woman in her thirties or forties in good health and CMV-seropositive. The rearrangement links TRBV19 to TRBJ2-5; 7 nucleotides line up with TRBD2. The CDR3 region is CASSLRAGVQTQYF. The CDR3 DNA follows: TGTGCCAGTAGCCTGAGGGCGGGGGTTCAGACCCAGTACTTC.